These 21 T cell receptor beta chains were all obtained from the same sample, sequenced in a study of control samples from healthy donors and cancer patients. Using immunoSEQ multiplex PCR, the repertoire was profiled, and TCRdb retains in-frame clones only, with some absent. The sample has about 120,000 clones, around 92% seen once. Sequences were obtained from blood. Every receptor here comes from a man aged 45-65 years in good health.

This clone has a single count. The CDR3 protein is CASGWTFSYEQYF. The CDR3 coding sequence is TGTGCCAGCGGCTGGACGTTCTCCTACGAGCAGTACTTC. The J gene is TRBJ2-7, the V gene TRBV27; D not resolved. The CDR3 is made up of 13 amino acids. The ends were cut back, 8 bases at V and 0 bases at J, with 11 bases in the middle. Per the germline V gene, CDR1 is MNHEY and CDR2 is SMNVEV (reference sequence).

The chain links TRBV18 to TRBJ1-1; 7 bases align to TRBD1. Trimming took 3 bases from V and 5 from J; bases not matched to a gene: 6. The CDR3 contains 14 residues. CDR1 and CDR2 from the germline V gene are KGHSH and LQKENI. The CDR3 DNA reads as TGTGCCAGCTCACCGGAATACAGGGGTACTGAAGCTTTCTTT. Protein sequence: CASSPEYRGTEAFF.

V is TRBV5-8 and J is TRBJ2-7; D is unclear. V was cut by 0 bases and J by 4 bases, with 14 bases left in between. Germline CDR1 reads SGHTS; CDR2 reads YDEGEE. This CDR3 is built from 15 residues. CDR3 region: CASSLALGQPYEQYF. The CDR3 DNA reads as TGTGCCAGCAGCTTGGCCCTGGGCCAACCTTACGAGCAGTACTTC.

The chain employs TRBV21-1 and TRBJ1-2; the table's D gene call, TRBD1, was not cross checked with the DNA. TRBV21-1 is termed a pseudogene. The CDR3 is 15 residues long. DNA of the CDR3: TGTGCCAGCAGCAAAGGTGCCAGGGAAGGGAATGGCTACACCTTC. Translation gives CASSKGAREGNGYTF.

The J gene is TRBJ2-3, the V gene TRBV7-2, with D unresolved. The germline gives CDR1 SGHTA, CDR2 FQGNSA. V was pared by 1 base and J by 2 bases, with 4 bases between. This CDR3 has 13 residues. For the CDR3, the DNA is TGTGCCAGCAGCTTAGACTACACAGATACGCAGTATTTT. Translated: CASSLDYTDTQYF.

The J gene is TRBJ2-3, the V gene TRBV5-1; maybe TRBD2 (6 bases). Germline CDR1 is SGHRS and CDR2 is YFSETQ. V lost 3 bases and J 6 bases, leaving 14 bases between the germline ends. The CDR3 runs to 14 residues. Here the CDR3 reads CASSSDRRGDTQYF. In DNA form, the CDR3 reads TGCGCCAGCAGCTCGGACCGTCGGGGGGATACGCAGTATTTT.

The chain is built from TRBV3-1 (or the pseudogene TRBV3-2) and TRBJ1-2, with D possibly matching TRBD1 (6 bases). CDR3 length: 14 residues. Trimming stripped 0 bases from V and 7 bases from J, with 12 bases between. Looked up from germline, CDR1 is LGHDT and CDR2 is YNNKEL (reference sequence). The CDR3 sequence is CASSQEARGVGYTF. CDR3 nucleotide sequence: TGTGCCAGCAGCCAAGAGGCCAGGGGAGTTGGCTACACCTTC.

The V and J genes are TRBV7-2 and TRBJ2-5, with TRBD2 as a possible D gene (7 bases). V lost 5 bases and J 1 base, leaving 14 bases between the germline ends. The length of the CDR3 is 15 residues. The germline V gene has CDR1 SGHTA and CDR2 FQGNSA. CDR3 coding DNA: TGTGCCAGCAGCCCGAGGGGGGGCATCCAAGAGACCCAGTACTTC. Its translation: CASSPRGGIQETQYF. Using reference TRBV7-2 and TRBJ2-5 for the parts outside the CDR3, the full variable domain is GAGVSQSPSNKVTEKGKDVELRCDPISGHTALYWYRQSLGQGLEFLIYFQGNSAPDKSGLPSDRFSAERTGGSVSTLTIQRTQQEDSAVYLCASSPRGGIQETQYFGPGTRLLVL.

The J gene is TRBJ1-6, the V gene TRBV11-2; TRBD1 might be the D (5 bases). The length of the CDR3 is 13 residues. V was trimmed by 6 bases and J by 6 bases, leaving 9 bases between them. Per germline, CDR1 SGHAT and CDR2 FQNNGV. This CDR3 is CASRGQSNSPLHF. CDR3 sequence (DNA): TGTGCCAGCAGGGGGCAGAGTAATTCACCCCTCCACTTT.

The chain joins TRBV4-3 to TRBJ1-4, with D tentatively TRBD1 (6 bases). V lost 3 bases and J lost 4, with 21 bases in between. The CDR3 is made up of 18 amino acids. Germline V gives CDR1 LGHNA, CDR2 YSLEER. The CDR3, as DNA: TGCGCCAGCAGCCAGGTGACAGGCCCGACGGGCTTTAATGAAAAACTGTTTTTT. This codes for CASSQVTGPTGFNEKLFF.

This chain links TRBV29-1 with TRBJ1-2; TRBD1 aligns across 8 bases. This CDR3 spans 15 amino acids. Trimming took 5 bases from V and 4 from J; bases not matched to a gene: 12. CDR1 SQVTM and CDR2 ANQGSEA come from the germline V gene. CDR3 in DNA: TGCAGCGTTCCCCCCGGGACAGGACTCTTCTATGGCTACACCTTC. The encoded protein is CSVPPGTGLFYGYTF. Full variable domain (remainder filled in from reference TRBV29-1 and TRBJ1-2): SAVISQKPSRDICQRGTSLTIQCQVDSQVTMMFWYRQQPGQSLTLIATANQGSEATYESGFVIDKFPISRPNLTFSTLTVSNMSPEDSSIYLCSVPPGTGLFYGYTFGSGTRLTVV.

The CDR3 protein is CASISPLPYYGYTF. CDR3 DNA sequence: TGTGCCAGTATCTCCCCGCTGCCGTACTATGGCTACACCTTC. This chain joins TRBV19 and TRBJ1-2, with D unclear. The V gene lost 7 bases and the J gene lost 3 bases, with 15 bases spanning the gap. This CDR3 is 14 amino acids long. CDR1 LNHDA and CDR2 SQIVND come from the germline V gene (reference sequence).

This rearrangement joins TRBV6-5 to TRBJ1-2; the D gene is possibly TRBD1 (6 bases). Germline V gives CDR1 MNHEY, CDR2 SVGAGI. V was cut by 0 bases and J by 8 bases, with 16 bases left in between. The CDR3 runs to 15 residues. CDR3 DNA: TGTGCCAGCAGTTACTCGTTGGCCAGGGGTGCCGGCTACACCTTC. Protein: CASSYSLARGAGYTF.

The CDR3 sequence is CASSQGQGESPLHF. The CDR3 DNA reads as TGCGCCAGCAGCCAGGGGCAGGGTGAGTCACCCCTCCACTTT. V usage is TRBV5-1 and J usage is TRBJ1-6; tentatively, D is TRBD1 (6 bases). The germline V and J ends were trimmed by 4 bases and 10 bases, with 15 bases remaining between them. The CDR3 sequence is 14 residues long. Germline V gives CDR1 SGHRS, CDR2 YFSETQ.

The J gene is TRBJ1-1, the V gene TRBV6-5; D is uncertain. V dropped 0 bases and J dropped 5 bases, with 10 bases sitting between them. The CDR3 loop spans 14 amino acids. CDR1 is MNHEY, CDR2 SVGAGI, per germline. As DNA, the CDR3 is TGTGCCAGCAGTTACTCAGGGCTGGGGACTGAAGCTTTCTTT. Amino acids: CASSYSGLGTEAFF.

This chain uses TRBV18 with TRBJ1-1, with D perhaps TRBD1 (5 bases). Germline CDR1 reads KGHSH; CDR2 reads LQKENI. Trimming pared 0 bases from V and 4 bases from J, leaving 12 bases between. The CDR3 runs to 15 residues. CDR3 protein: CASSPPSGAGTEAFF. Here the CDR3 DNA reads TGTGCCAGCTCACCACCGTCCGGGGCAGGCACTGAAGCTTTCTTT.

This chain connects TRBV9 to TRBJ2-3; 8 positions match TRBD2. This CDR3 has 16 residues. Germline V gene sequence: CDR1 SGDLS, CDR2 YYNGEE. The ends lost 1 base at V and 4 bases at J; junction bases unmatched: 8. The CDR3 region has the DNA TGTGCCAGCAGCGTATTCACGGGGGGGCCGTCAGATACGCAGTATTTT. Encoded protein: CASSVFTGGPSDTQYF.

CDR3 DNA sequence: TGCGCCAGCAGCATAGAGGGGGTGACCGGAAACACCATATATTTT. It translates to CASSIEGVTGNTIYF. This rearrangement joins TRBV5-1 to TRBJ1-3, with D possibly matching TRBD1 (6 bases). The germline V gene encodes CDR1 SGHRS and CDR2 YFSETQ. Trimming took 4 bases from V and 4 from J, leaving 15 bases between them. The CDR3 covers 15 residues.

The chain has TRBV18 and TRBJ2-5, with TRBD2 matching over 7 bases. The CDR3 covers 16 residues. V lost 2 bases to trimming and J lost 1 base; unmatched junction nucleotides: 7. Germline V CDR1 and CDR2: KGHSH, LQKENI. The CDR3 spells CASSPGRGEIQETQYF. The CDR3 DNA follows: TGTGCCAGCTCACCAGGGAGGGGAGAGATCCAAGAGACCCAGTACTTC.

The J gene is TRBJ1-1, the V gene TRBV5-1, with D tentatively TRBD1 (6 bases). V lost 3 bases and J lost 0, with 24 bases in between. Germline values: CDR1 SGHRS, CDR2 YFSETQ. The length of the CDR3 is 19 residues. CDR3 amino acids: CASSSRPSFDRTLNTEAFF. In DNA form, the CDR3 reads TGCGCCAGCAGCTCCCGACCTTCTTTTGACAGGACCTTGAACACTGAAGCTTTCTTT.

The chain is built from TRBV19 and TRBJ1-1; maybe TRBD1 (5 bases). The CDR3 covers 12 residues. Germline CDR1 reads LNHDA; CDR2 reads SQIVND (reference sequence). V shed 7 bases and J shed 4 bases, with 10 bases lying between them. In DNA form, the CDR3 reads TGTGCCAGTACGTGGGGGGTCACTGAAGCTTTCTTT. Residues: CASTWGVTEAFF.